What follows are 21 T cell receptor beta chains derived from one specimen sequenced in a study of blood T cell repertoires in COVID-19. Using immunoSEQ multiplex PCR, the repertoire was profiled, and TCRdb retains in-frame clones only, with some absent. The data contain under 130,000 clones, approximately 88% of them seen just once; the ten biggest clones take up 12%. Sequenced input: peripheral blood. Receptors were obtained from a human donor in a cohort sampled during active COVID-19.

The CDR3 DNA sequence: TGTGCCATCAGCCAGGGGACCGCGGTCGAGCAGTACTTC. Translating it yields CAISQGTAVEQYF. The rearrangement joins TRBV10-3 to TRBJ2-7, with D perhaps matching TRBD1 (6 bases). The CDR3 covers 13 residues. CDR1 ENHRY and CDR2 SYGVKD come from the germline V gene. Deletions cut 6 bases from V and 6 bases from J, with 15 bases between.

V is TRBV10-3 and J is TRBJ2-7; the match to TRBD1 covers 11 bases. The CDR3 covers 14 residues. V gave up 6 bases and J gave up 2 bases; unmatched junction bases: 3. The germline CDR1 and CDR2 sequences are ENHRY and SYGVKD. The CDR3: CAIRKGQGAYEQYF. The CDR3, as DNA: TGTGCCATCAGGAAGGGACAGGGGGCCTACGAGCAGTACTTC.

The chain has TRBV4-2 and TRBJ2-5, with no clear D. V lost 1 base and J lost 2, with 5 bases in between. Germline V lookup: CDR1 LGHNA, CDR2 YNFKEQ. CDR3 length: 13 residues. CDR3 protein: CASSQARQETQYF. DNA for the CDR3: TGTGCCAGCAGCCAAGCCAGGCAAGAGACCCAGTACTTC.

V is TRBV7-2 and J is TRBJ1-6; D unresolved. From germline, CDR1 is SGHTA and CDR2 FQGNSA. This CDR3 region has 13 residues. V lost 5 bases to trimming and J lost 7 bases, with 9 bases between them. In nucleotides, the CDR3 is TGTGCCAGCAGCCCTGCGGCCAATTCACCCCTCCACTTT. It is translated as CASSPAANSPLHF.

V is TRBV7-2 and J is TRBJ2-1; D possibly corresponds to TRBD2 (6 bases). The CDR3 spans 13 residues. The germline CDR1 and CDR2 sequences are SGHTA and FQGNSA. V was shortened by 3 bases and J by 7 bases, with 10 bases between the two germline ends. CDR3 region: CASSLGLWNEQFF. The CDR3 DNA is TGTGCCAGCAGCTTGGGACTTTGGAATGAGCAGTTCTTC.

The CDR3 loop reads CASSRRGQGFGYTF. The CDR3 region has the DNA TGTGCCAGCAGCCGAAGGGGACAGGGGTTTGGCTACACCTTC. V gene TRBV28 combines with J gene TRBJ1-2; 10 nucleotides align to TRBD1. Germline CDR1 and CDR2: MDHEN and SYDVKM. The CDR3 has 14 residues. The V segment lost 6 bases and the J segment 7 bases; nucleotides outside the gene matches: 8.

The chain combines TRBV28 with TRBJ1-3; 7 bases are shared with TRBD1. Germline trimming cut 6 bases from V and 3 bases from J; bases unmatched to any gene: 2. CDR1 is MDHEN and CDR2 is SYDVKM in the germline V gene. The CDR3 length is 13 residues. The chain's CDR3 is CASRTGVGNTIYF. CDR3 bases: TGTGCCAGCAGAACAGGGGTTGGAAACACCATATATTTT.

The CDR3 is CASSLEWDRREQYF. CDR3 nucleotide sequence: TGCGCCAGCAGCTTGGAGTGGGACAGGAGGGAGCAGTACTTC. This chain uses TRBV5-1 with TRBJ2-7; 8 nucleotides match TRBD1. This CDR3 has 14 amino acids. V was clipped by 0 bases and J by 7 bases; unmatched bases: 6. Germline V gives CDR1 SGHRS, CDR2 YFSETQ.

This clone appeared a few times. DNA for the CDR3: TGTGCCAGCTCACCATTAAGACAGGGGGATTCTGGAAACACCATATATTTT. Translated, it gives CASSPLRQGDSGNTIYF. V and J are TRBV18 and TRBJ1-3; 9 nucleotides agree with TRBD1. V lost 2 bases, J lost 1 base, and 6 bases stayed unmatched. This CDR3 spans 17 amino acids. CDR1 and CDR2 from the germline V gene are KGHSH and LQKENI.

This rearrangement joins TRBV5-6 to TRBJ1-5; D is perhaps TRBD1 (5 bases). Trimming removed 6 bases from V and 6 bases from J, with 13 bases in between. This CDR3 is built from 13 residues. CDR1 and CDR2 from the germline V gene are SGHDT and YYEEEE. CDR3 sequence (DNA): TGTGCCAGCAACTACTACGGGGGTCAGCCCCAGCATTTT. Translation gives CASNYYGGQPQHF.

The J gene is TRBJ2-2, the V gene TRBV18, with 9 bases lining up with TRBD1. V was pared by 1 base and J by 3 bases, with 0 bases of the junction left unmatched. The CDR3 is 15 amino acids. The germline gives CDR1 KGHSH, CDR2 LQKENI. CDR3 region: CASSPRTGDTGELFF. The CDR3 bases are TGTGCCAGCTCACCACGGACAGGGGACACCGGGGAGCTGTTTTTT.

J is TRBJ2-5 and V is TRBV7-6; a possible D gene is TRBD1 (5 bases). V dropped 4 bases and J dropped 1 base, with 10 bases sitting between them. This CDR3 spans 14 amino acids. Germline CDR1 is SGHVS and CDR2 is FNYEAQ. CDR3 DNA: TGTGCCAGCAGCTCTACAGGAGTCCAAGAGACCCAGTACTTC. It specifies CASSSTGVQETQYF.

The genes are TRBV5-1 and TRBJ1-1; possible D gene TRBD1, 6 bases. Trimming shortened V by 0 bases and J by 4 bases, and 10 bases separated the two germline ends. Germline V lookup: CDR1 SGHRS, CDR2 YFSETQ. This CDR3 has 14 amino acids. In nucleotides, the CDR3 is TGCGCCAGCAGCTTGGAGGCAGGGGTCACTGAAGCTTTCTTT. It encodes CASSLEAGVTEAFF.

The gene calls are TRBV6-5 and TRBJ1-2, with D perhaps matching TRBD1 (5 bases). Germline V gene lookup returns CDR1 MNHEY and CDR2 SVGAGI. This CDR3 contains 12 residues. V lost 4 bases to trimming and J lost 5 bases, with 8 bases between them. CDR3: CASSSGLYGYTF. CDR3 DNA: TGTGCCAGCAGTTCAGGGCTTTATGGCTACACCTTC.

This chain connects TRBV7-2 to TRBJ2-7; 9 nucleotides align to TRBD2. Germline-derived CDR1 and CDR2 are SGHTA and FQGNSA. The CDR3 has 16 residues. V lost 1 base to trimming and J lost 0 bases; unmatched junction nucleotides: 4. CDR3 residues: CASSLGSGSLSYEQYF. The CDR3 region has the DNA TGTGCCAGCAGCTTAGGTAGCGGGAGCCTCTCCTACGAGCAGTACTTC.

V gene TRBV24-1 combines with J gene TRBJ1-2; tentative D call: TRBD1 (5 bases). Germline values: CDR1 KGHDR, CDR2 SFDVKD. The CDR3 has 13 amino acids. V gave up 1 base and J gave up 7 bases, with 9 bases separating them. For the CDR3, the DNA is TGTGCCACCAGTGATTTTGGGGGAGGTGGCTACACCTTC. Amino acids: CATSDFGGGGYTF.

The chain employs TRBV7-8 and TRBJ1-2, with TRBD1 matching 10 bases. J gave up 2 bases and V 3 bases, and 3 bases lay outside the gene matches. The germline V gene has CDR1 SGHVS and CDR2 FQNEAQ. The CDR3 length is 15 residues. The CDR3 DNA follows: TGTGCCAGCAGCTTGGGACAGGGGATAAACTATGGCTACACCTTC. Translating it yields CASSLGQGINYGYTF.

The J gene is TRBJ1-6, the V gene TRBV9, with TRBD1 as a possible D gene (5 bases). Germline CDR1 is SGDLS and CDR2 is YYNGEE. The CDR3 totals 14 residues. V lost 2 bases and J lost 10, with 13 bases in between. The DNA for the CDR3 is TGTGCCAGCAGCGTGGGGGGGGAGGGGTCACCCCTCCACTTT. Amino acids: CASSVGGEGSPLHF.

V gene TRBV12-5 combines with J gene TRBJ2-3; 11 bases are a match to TRBD1. The V and J ends lost 7 bases and 0 bases, in that order; junction bases with no gene match: 12. The CDR3 covers 18 residues. Germline values: CDR1 LGHNT, CDR2 FRNRAP. As DNA, the CDR3 is TGTGCTAGTGCCAAAGGCAGGGACAGGGGGTCTAGCACAGATACGCAGTATTTT. It translates to CASAKGRDRGSSTDTQYF.

The chain carries TRBV7-9 and TRBJ1-1, with 7 bases that match TRBD1. Germline CDR1 SEHNR, CDR2 FQNEAQ (reference sequence). This CDR3 spans 15 amino acids. J was trimmed by 3 bases and V by 5 bases; bases with no gene match: 9. The CDR3: CASSRLTTGHTEAFF. The CDR3 nucleotides are TGTGCCAGCAGCCGACTCACGACAGGGCACACTGAAGCTTTCTTT.

The genes are TRBV18 and TRBJ1-5; TRBD1 matches 8 bases. Germline V gives CDR1 KGHSH, CDR2 LQKENI. With 4 bases clipped from V and 5 bases from J, the junction kept 7 bases outside the gene matches. This CDR3 comprises 15 residues. The DNA of the CDR3 is TGTGCCAGCTCACGGGACAGGACTCTGCATCAGCCCCAGCATTTT. The encoded protein is CASSRDRTLHQPQHF.